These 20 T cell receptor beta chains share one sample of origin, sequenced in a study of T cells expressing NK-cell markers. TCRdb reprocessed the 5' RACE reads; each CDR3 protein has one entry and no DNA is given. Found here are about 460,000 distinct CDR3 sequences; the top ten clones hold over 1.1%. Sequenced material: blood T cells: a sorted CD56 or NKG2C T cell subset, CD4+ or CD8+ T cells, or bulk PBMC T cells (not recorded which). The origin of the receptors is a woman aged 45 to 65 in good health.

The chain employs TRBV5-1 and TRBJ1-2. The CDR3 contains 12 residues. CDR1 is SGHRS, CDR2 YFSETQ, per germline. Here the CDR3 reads CASSDTEYGYTF. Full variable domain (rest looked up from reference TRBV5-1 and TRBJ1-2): KAGVTQTPRYLIKTRGQQVTLSCSPISGHRSVSWYQQTPGQGLQFLFEYFSETQRNKGNFPGRFSGRQFSNSRSEMNVSTLELGDSALYLCASSDTEYGYTFGSGTRLTVV.

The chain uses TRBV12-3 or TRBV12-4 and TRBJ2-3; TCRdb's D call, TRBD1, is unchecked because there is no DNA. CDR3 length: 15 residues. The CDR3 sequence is CASSFGRGWTDTQYF.

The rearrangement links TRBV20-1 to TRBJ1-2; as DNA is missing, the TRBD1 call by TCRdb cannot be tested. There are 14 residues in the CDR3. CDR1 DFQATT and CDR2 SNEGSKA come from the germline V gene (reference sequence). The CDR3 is CSAQGESSIYGYTF.

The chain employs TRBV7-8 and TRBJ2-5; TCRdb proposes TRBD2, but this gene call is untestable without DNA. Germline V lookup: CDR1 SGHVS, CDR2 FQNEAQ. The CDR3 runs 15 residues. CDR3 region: CASSPRRGPQETQYF.

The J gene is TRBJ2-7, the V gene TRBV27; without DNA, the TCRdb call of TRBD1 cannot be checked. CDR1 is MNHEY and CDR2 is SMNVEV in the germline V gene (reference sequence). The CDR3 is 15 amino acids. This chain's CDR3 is CASSPDRRTFYEQYF.

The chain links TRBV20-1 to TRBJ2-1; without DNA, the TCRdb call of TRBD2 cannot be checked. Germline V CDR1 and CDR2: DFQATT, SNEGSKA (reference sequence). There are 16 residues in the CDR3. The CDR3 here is CSAPLPGLARHNEQFF.

The CDR3 region is CACPGQGNYGYTF. V usage is TRBV30 and J usage is TRBJ1-2; TCRdb's assignment of TRBD1 cannot be checked, as there is no DNA. Germline CDR1 reads GTSNPN; CDR2 reads SVGIG (reference sequence). The CDR3 length is 13 residues.

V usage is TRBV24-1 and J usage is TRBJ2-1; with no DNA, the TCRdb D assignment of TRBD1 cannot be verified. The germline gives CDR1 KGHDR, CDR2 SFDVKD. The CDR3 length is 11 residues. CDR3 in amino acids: CATSSPGAQFF.

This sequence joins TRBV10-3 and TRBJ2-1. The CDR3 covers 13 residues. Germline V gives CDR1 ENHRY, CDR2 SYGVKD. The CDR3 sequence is CAISSSSYNEQFF.

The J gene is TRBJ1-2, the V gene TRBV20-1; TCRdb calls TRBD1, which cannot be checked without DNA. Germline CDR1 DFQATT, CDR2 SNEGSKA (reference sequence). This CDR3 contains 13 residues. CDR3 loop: CSAPQTGNYGYTF.

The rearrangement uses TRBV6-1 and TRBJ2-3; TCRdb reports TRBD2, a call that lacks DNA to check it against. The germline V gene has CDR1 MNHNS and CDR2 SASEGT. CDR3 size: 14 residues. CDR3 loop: CASRGTSGMNTQYF.

CDR3 sequence: CSVDPAGGKGTEAFF. This rearrangement joins TRBV29-1 to TRBJ1-1. CDR1 is SQVTM, CDR2 ANQGSEA, per germline. This CDR3 is built from 15 residues.

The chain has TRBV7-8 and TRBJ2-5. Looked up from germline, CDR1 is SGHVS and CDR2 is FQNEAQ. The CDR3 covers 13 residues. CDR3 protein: CASSLWNGETQYF. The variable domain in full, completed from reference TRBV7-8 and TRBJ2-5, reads GAGVSQSPRYKVAKRGQDVALRCDPISGHVSLFWYQQALGQGPEFLTYFQNEAQLDKSGLPSDRFFAERPEGSVSTLKIQRTQQEDSAVYLCASSLWNGETQYFGPGTRLLVL.

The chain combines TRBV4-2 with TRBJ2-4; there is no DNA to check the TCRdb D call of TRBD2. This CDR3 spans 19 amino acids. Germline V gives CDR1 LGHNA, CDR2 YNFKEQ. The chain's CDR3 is CASSLLGTSGSEAKNIQYF.

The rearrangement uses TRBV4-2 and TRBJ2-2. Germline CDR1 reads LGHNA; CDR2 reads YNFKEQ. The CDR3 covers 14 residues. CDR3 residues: CASSQDRGTGELFF.

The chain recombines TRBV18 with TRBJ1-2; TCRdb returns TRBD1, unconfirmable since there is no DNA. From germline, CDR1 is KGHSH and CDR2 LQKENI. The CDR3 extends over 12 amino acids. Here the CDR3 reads CASAGQGNGYTF.

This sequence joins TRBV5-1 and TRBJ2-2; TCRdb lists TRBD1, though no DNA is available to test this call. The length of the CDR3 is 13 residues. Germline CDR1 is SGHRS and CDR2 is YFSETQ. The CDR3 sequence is CASSPGTAGELFF.

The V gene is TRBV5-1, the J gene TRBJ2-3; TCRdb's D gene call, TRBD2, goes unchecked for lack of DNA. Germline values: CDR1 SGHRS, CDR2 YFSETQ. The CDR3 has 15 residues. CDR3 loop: CASSGGTSGTDTQYF.

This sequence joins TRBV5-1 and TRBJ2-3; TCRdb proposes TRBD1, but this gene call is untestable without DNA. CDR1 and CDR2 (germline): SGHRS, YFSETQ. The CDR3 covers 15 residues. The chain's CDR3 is CASSLAQDRSDTQYF.

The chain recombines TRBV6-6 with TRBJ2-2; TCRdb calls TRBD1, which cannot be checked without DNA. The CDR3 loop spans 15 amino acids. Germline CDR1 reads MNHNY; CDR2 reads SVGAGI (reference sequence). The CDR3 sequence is CASTRTGMNTGELFF.